The entry that follows covers one T cell receptor (beta chain) sequence. This specimen belongs to a study of blood T cell repertoires in COVID-19. Across the whole study: Sources were T cells, B-cell-depleted T cells, or PBMCs; the material itself was cDNA or gDNA.

Libraries were prepared by immunoSEQ multiplex PCR; TCRdb keeps only in-frame clonotypes and omits some of them. Of some 170,000 clones in the sample, roughly 87% were seen once. V was pared by 3 bases and J by 4 bases, with 13 bases between. The CDR3 sequence is 15 residues long. CDR1 and CDR2 from the germline V gene are SGHAT and FQNNGV. This sequence joins TRBV11-2 and TRBJ2-1; D might be TRBD2 (7 bases). The source is a human donor with acute COVID-19. The donor label of this sample is uncertain. Sequenced sample: PBMCs or T cells enriched from blood (not recorded which). CDR3 protein: CASSFGGGRYNEQFF. The CDR3 nucleotides read TGTGCCAGCAGCTTTGGGGGGGGGCGTTACAATGAGCAGTTCTTC.